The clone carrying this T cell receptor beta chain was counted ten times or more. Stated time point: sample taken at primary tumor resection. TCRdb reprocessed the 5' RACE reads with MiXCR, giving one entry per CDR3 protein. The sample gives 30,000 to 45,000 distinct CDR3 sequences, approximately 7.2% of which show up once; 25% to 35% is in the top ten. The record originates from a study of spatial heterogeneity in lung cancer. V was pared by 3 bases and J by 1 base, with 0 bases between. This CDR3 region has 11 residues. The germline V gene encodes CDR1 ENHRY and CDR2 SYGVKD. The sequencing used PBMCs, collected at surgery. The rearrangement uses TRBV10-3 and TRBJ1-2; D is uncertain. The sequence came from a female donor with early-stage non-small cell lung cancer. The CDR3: CAISDNYGYTF. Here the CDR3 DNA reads TGTGCCATCAGTGATAACTATGGCTACACCTTC.